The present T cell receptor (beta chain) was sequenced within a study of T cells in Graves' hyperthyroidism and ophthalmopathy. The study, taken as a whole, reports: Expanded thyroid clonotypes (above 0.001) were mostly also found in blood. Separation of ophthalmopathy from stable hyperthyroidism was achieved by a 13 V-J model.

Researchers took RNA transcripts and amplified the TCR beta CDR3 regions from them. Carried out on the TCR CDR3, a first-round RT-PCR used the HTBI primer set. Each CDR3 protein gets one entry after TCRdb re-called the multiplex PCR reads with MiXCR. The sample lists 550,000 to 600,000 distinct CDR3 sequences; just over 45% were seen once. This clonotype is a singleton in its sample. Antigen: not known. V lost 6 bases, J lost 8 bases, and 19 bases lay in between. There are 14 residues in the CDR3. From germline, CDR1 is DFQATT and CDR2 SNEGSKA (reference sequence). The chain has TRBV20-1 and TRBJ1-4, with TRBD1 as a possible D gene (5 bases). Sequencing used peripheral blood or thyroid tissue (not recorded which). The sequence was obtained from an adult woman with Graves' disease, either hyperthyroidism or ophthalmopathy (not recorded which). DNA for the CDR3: TGCAGTGCCAGGCCCAGGGAGGTATACGAAAAACTGTTTTTT. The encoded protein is CSARPREVYEKLFF.